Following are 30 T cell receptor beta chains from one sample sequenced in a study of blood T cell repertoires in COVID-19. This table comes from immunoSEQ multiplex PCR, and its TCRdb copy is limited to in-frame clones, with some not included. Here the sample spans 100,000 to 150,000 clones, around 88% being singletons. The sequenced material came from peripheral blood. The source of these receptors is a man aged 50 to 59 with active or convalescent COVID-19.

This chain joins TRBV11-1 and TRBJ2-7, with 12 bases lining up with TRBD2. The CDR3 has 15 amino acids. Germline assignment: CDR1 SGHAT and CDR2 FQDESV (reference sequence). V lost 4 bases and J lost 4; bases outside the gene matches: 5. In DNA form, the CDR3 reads TGTGCCAGCAGCTCTAGACTAGCGGGAGTTTACGAGCAGTACTTC. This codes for CASSSRLAGVYEQYF.

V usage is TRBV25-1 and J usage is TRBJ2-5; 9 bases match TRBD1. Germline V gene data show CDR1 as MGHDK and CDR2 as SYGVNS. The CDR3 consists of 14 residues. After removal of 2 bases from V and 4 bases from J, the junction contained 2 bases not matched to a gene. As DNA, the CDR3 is TGTGCCAGCAGTGAAACGGGACAGGGAGAGACCCAGTACTTC. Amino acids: CASSETGQGETQYF. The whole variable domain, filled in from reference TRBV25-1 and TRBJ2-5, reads EADIYQTPRYLVIGTGKKITLECSQTMGHDKMYWYQQDPGMELHLIHYSYGVNSTEKGDLSSESTVSRIRTEHFPLTLESARPSHTSQYLCASSETGQGETQYFGPGTRLLVL.

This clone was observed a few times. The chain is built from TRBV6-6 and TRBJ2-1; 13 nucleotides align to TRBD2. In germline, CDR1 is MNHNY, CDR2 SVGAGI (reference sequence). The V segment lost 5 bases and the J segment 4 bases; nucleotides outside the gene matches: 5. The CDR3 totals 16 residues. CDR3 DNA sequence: TGTGCCAGCAGTCCGGGACTAGCGGGGACATACAATGAGCAGTTCTTC. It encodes CASSPGLAGTYNEQFF.

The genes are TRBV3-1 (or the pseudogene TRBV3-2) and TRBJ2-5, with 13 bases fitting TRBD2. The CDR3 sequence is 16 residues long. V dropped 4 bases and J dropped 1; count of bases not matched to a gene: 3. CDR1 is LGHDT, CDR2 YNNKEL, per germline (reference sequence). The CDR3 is CASSRGTSGIQETQYF. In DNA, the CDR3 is TGTGCCAGCAGCCGCGGGACTAGCGGGATCCAAGAGACCCAGTACTTC.

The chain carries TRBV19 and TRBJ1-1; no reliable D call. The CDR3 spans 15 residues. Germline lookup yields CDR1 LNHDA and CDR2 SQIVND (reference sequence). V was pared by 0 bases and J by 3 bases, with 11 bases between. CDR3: CASSIDATIDTEAFF. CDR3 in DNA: TGTGCCAGTAGTATAGACGCTACCATAGACACTGAAGCTTTCTTT.

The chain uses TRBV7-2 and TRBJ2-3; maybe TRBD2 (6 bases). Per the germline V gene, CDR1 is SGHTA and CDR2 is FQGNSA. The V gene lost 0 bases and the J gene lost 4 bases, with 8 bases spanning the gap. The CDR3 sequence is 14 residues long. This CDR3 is CASSLALASDTQYF. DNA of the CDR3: TGTGCCAGCAGCTTAGCCCTAGCGTCAGATACGCAGTATTTT.

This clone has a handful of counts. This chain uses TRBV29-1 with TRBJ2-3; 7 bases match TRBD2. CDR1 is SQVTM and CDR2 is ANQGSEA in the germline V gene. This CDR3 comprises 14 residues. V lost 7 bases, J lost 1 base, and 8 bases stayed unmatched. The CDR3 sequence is CSARGTSGTDTQYF. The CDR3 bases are TGCAGCGCCCGAGGTACTAGCGGCACAGATACGCAGTATTTT.

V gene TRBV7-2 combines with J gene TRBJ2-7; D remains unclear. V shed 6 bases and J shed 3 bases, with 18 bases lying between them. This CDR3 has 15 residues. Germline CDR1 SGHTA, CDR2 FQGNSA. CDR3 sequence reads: CASSLNRLSLYEQYF. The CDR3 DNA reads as TGTGCCAGCAGTTTAAATCGACTTTCCCTCTACGAGCAGTACTTC.

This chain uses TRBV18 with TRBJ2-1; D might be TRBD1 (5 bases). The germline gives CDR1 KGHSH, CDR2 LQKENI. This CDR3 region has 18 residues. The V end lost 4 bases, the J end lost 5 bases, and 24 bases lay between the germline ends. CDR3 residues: CASSRSTDGQGHNNEQFF. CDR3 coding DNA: TGTGCCAGCTCACGATCGACGGACGGCCAGGGTCATAACAATGAGCAGTTCTTC.

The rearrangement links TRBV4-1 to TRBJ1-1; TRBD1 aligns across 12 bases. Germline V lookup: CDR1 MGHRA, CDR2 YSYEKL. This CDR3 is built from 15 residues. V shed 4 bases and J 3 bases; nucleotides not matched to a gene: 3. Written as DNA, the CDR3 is TGCGCCAGCAGCCTAGGGACAGGGGGCTACACTGAAGCTTTCTTT. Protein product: CASSLGTGGYTEAFF.

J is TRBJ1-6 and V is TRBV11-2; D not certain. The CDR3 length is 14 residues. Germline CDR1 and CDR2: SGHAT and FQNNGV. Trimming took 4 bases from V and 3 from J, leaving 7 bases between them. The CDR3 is CASSYSNYNSPLHF. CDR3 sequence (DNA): TGTGCCAGCAGCTACAGCAACTATAATTCACCCCTCCACTTT.

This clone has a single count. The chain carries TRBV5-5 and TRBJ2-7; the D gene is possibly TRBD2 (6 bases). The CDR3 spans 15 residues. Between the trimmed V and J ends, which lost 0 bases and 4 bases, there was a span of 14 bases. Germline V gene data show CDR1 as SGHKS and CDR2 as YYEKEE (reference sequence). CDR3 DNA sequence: TGTGCCAGCAGCTTGGCGGCGGGGACTGGGTACGAGCAGTACTTC. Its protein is CASSLAAGTGYEQYF. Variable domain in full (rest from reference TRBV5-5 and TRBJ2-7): DAGVTQSPTHLIKTRGQQVTLRCSPISGHKSVSWYQQVLGQGPQFIFQYYEKEERGRGNFPDRFSARQFPNYSSELNVNALLLGDSALYLCASSLAAGTGYEQYFGPGTRLTVT.

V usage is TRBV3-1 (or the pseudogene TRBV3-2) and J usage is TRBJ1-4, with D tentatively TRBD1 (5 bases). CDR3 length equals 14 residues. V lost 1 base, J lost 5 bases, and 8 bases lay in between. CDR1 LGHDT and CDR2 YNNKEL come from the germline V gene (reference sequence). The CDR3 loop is CASSQGQRNEKLFF. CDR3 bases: TGTGCCAGCAGCCAAGGACAGCGAAATGAAAAACTGTTTTTT.

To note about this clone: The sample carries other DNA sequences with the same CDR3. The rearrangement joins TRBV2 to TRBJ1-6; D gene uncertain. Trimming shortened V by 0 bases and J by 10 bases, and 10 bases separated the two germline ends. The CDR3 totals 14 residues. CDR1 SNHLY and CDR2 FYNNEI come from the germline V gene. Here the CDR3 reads CASSEARGNSPLHF. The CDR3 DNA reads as TGTGCCAGCAGTGAAGCGAGAGGGAACTCACCCCTCCACTTT.

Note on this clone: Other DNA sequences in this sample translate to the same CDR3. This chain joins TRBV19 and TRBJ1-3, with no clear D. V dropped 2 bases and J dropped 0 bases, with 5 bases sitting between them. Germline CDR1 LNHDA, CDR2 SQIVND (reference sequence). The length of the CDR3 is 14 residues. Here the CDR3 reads CASSIRGSGNTIYF. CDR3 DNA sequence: TGTGCCAGTAGTATACGGGGCTCTGGAAACACCATATATTTT.

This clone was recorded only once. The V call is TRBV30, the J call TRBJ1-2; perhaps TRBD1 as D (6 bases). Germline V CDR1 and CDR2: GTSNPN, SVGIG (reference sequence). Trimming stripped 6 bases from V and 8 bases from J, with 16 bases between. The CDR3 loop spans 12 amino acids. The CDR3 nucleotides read TGTGCCTGCCTGACAGGAGTCTGGGGCTACACCTTC. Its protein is CACLTGVWGYTF.

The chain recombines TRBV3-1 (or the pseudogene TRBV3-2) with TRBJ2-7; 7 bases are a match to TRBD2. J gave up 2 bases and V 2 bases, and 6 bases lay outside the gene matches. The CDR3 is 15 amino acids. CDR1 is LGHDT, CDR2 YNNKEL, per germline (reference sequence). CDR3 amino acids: CASSQKPSGPYEQYF. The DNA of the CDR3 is TGTGCCAGCAGCCAAAAACCTAGCGGTCCCTACGAGCAGTACTTC.

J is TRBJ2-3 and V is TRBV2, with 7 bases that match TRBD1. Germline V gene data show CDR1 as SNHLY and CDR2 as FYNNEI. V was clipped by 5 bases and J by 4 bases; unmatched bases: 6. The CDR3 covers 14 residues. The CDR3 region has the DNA TGTGCCAGCAGTTCCGACAGGGCCCCAGATACGCAGTATTTT. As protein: CASSSDRAPDTQYF.

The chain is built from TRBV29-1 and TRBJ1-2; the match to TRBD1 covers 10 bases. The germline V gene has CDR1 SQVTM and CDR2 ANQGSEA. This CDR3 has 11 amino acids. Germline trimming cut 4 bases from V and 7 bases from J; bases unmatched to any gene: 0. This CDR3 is CSVGQGAGYTF. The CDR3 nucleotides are TGCAGCGTTGGACAGGGGGCTGGCTACACCTTC.

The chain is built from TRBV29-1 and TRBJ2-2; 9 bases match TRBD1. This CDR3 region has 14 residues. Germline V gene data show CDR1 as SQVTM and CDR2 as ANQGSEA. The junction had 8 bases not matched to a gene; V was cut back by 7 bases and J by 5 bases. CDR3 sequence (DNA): TGCAGCGCCGTACGGGACAGGGCGACCGGGGAGCTGTTTTTT. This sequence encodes CSAVRDRATGELFF.

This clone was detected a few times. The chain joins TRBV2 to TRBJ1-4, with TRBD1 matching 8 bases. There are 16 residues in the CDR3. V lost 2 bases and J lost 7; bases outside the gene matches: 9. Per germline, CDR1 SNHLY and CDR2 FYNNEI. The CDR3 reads CASSEQGAHFSEKLFF. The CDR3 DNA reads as TGTGCCAGCAGTGAACAGGGGGCCCACTTTAGTGAAAAACTGTTTTTT.

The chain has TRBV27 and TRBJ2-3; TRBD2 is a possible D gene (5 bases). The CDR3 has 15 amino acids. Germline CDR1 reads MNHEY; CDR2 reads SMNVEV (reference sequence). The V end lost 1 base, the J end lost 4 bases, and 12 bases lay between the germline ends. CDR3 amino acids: CASSLLAGMADTQYF. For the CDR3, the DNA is TGTGCCAGCAGTTTATTGGCGGGTATGGCAGATACGCAGTATTTT.

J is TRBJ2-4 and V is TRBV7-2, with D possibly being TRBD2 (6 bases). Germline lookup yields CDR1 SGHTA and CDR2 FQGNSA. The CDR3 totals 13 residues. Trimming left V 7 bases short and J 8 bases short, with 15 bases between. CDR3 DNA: TGTGCCAGCACCTTTGGAGGGGACCACATTCAGTACTTC. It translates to CASTFGGDHIQYF.

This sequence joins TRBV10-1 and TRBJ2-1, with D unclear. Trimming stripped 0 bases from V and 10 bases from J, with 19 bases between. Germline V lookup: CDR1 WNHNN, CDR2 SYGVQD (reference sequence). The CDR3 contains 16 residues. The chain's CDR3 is CASSESSGASVREQFF. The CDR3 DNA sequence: TGCGCCAGCAGTGAGTCGTCCGGTGCAAGCGTACGAGAGCAGTTCTTC.

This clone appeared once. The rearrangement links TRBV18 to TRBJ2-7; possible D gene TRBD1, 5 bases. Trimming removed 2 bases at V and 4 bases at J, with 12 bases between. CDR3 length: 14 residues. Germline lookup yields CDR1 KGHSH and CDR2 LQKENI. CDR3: CASSPRGIEYEQYF. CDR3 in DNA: TGTGCCAGCTCACCAAGGGGAATCGAGTACGAGCAGTACTTC.

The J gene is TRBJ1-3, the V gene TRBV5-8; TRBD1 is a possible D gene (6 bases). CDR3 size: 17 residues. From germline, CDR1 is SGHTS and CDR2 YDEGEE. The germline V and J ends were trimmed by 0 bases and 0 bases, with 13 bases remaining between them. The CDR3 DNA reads TGTGCCAGCAGCTTGGTGGCAGGGGACAACTCTGGAAACACCATATATTTT. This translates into CASSLVAGDNSGNTIYF.

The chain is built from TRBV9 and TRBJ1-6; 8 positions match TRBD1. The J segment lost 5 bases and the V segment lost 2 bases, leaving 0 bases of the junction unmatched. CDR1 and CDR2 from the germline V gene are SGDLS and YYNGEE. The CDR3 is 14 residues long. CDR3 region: CASSVTGDNSPLHF. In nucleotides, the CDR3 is TGTGCCAGCAGCGTGACAGGGGATAATTCACCCCTCCACTTT.

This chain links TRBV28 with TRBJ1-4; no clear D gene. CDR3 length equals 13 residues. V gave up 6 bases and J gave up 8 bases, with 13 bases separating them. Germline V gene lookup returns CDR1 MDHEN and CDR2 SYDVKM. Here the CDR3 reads CASREGGTEKLFF. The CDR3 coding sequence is TGTGCCAGCAGAGAGGGAGGAACAGAAAAACTGTTTTTT. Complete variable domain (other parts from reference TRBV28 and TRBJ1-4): DVKVTQSSRYLVKRTGEKVFLECVQDMDHENMFWYRQDPGLGLRLIYFSYDVKMKEKGDIPEGYSVSREKKERFSLILESASTNQTSMYLCASREGGTEKLFFGSGTQLSVL.

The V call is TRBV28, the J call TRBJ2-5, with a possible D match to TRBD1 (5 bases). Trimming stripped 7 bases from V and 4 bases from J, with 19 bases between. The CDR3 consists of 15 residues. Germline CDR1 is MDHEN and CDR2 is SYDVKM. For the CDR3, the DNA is TGTGCCAGCATCCAGGGCAGGCTCTACGGAGAGACCCAGTACTTC. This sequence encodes CASIQGRLYGETQYF. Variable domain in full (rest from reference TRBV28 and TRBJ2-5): DVKVTQSSRYLVKRTGEKVFLECVQDMDHENMFWYRQDPGLGLRLIYFSYDVKMKEKGDIPEGYSVSREKKERFSLILESASTNQTSMYLCASIQGRLYGETQYFGPGTRLLVL.

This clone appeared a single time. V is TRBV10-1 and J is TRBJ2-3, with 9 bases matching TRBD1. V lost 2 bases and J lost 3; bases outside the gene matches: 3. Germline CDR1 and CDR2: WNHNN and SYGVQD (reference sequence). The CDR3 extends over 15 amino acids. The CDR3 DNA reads TGCGCCAGCAGTGAGAGAGGACAGGGGACAGATACGCAGTATTTT. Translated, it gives CASSERGQGTDTQYF.